One and the same sample provided the 21 T cell receptor beta chains below, sequenced in a study of cytomegalovirus exposure and HLA in healthy donors. Use of 60 Vbeta and 13 Jbeta primers characterized the PCR. TCRdb's copy holds only in-frame clones and misses some; the assay was immunoSEQ multiplex PCR. The sample lists about 150,000 clones; around three quarters were seen once. Sequences were obtained from PBMCs. These receptors were obtained from a woman between 40 and 55 years old in good health and CMV-seronegative.

The V and J genes are TRBV4-1 and TRBJ2-7, with D unresolved. The V gene lost 4 bases and the J gene lost 6 bases, with 13 bases spanning the gap. The germline gives CDR1 MGHRA, CDR2 YSYEKL. CDR3 length equals 13 residues. The CDR3 loop is CASSPLLGSEQYF. The CDR3 DNA sequence: TGCGCCAGCAGCCCCCTTTTGGGCAGCGAGCAGTACTTC.

J is TRBJ2-1 and V is TRBV29-1, with 9 bases fitting TRBD2. V trimming: 3 bases; J trimming: 6 bases; junction bases outside the gene matches: 3. Germline V gene data show CDR1 as SQVTM and CDR2 as ANQGSEA. This CDR3 has 13 residues. For the CDR3, the DNA is TGCAGCGTTGACCCTAGCGGGGTCAATGAGCAGTTCTTC. Amino acids: CSVDPSGVNEQFF.

The chain uses TRBV10-1 and TRBJ2-2, with D perhaps matching TRBD2 (7 bases). From germline, CDR1 is WNHNN and CDR2 SYGVQD (reference sequence). V dropped 8 bases and J dropped 3 bases, with 10 bases sitting between them. CDR3 length equals 13 residues. The chain's CDR3 is CASGRGDTGELFF. The CDR3 bases are TGCGCCAGCGGGAGGGGGGACACCGGGGAGCTGTTTTTT.

This clone showed up just a few times. The chain combines TRBV5-6 with TRBJ1-2, with a weak D call TRBD1 (5 bases). CDR1 and CDR2 from the germline V gene are SGHDT and YYEEEE. There are 14 residues in the CDR3. V was shortened by 5 bases and J by 7 bases, with 18 bases between the two germline ends. For the CDR3, the DNA is TGTGCCAGCAGTCGGGGGTTCAGGGATAGTGGCTACACCTTC. This gives the protein CASSRGFRDSGYTF.

This chain joins TRBV5-1 and TRBJ2-6, with TRBD1 as a possible D gene (6 bases). The CDR3 runs to 18 residues. Trimming removed 10 bases at V and 1 base at J, with 24 bases between. CDR1 is SGHRS and CDR2 is YFSETQ in the germline V gene. The chain's CDR3 is CASRFGGTQGSGANVLTF. CDR3 DNA sequence: TGCGCCTCCAGATTTGGAGGTACTCAGGGGTCTGGGGCCAACGTCCTGACTTTC.

V is TRBV10-1 and J is TRBJ2-1; 9 bases map to TRBD2. The J segment lost 7 bases and the V segment lost 5 bases, leaving 9 bases of the junction unmatched. The CDR3 contains 15 residues. The germline CDR1 and CDR2 sequences are WNHNN and SYGVQD (reference sequence). The CDR3 spells CASSPIAGDPNEQFF. The CDR3 DNA reads as TGCGCCAGCAGTCCAATAGCGGGAGATCCTAATGAGCAGTTCTTC.

Here the CDR3 reads CASSFRDKSDEQYF. The CDR3 nucleotides read TGTGCCAGCTCATTCCGGGACAAGAGCGACGAGCAGTACTTC. The rearrangement uses TRBV18 and TRBJ2-7; possible D gene TRBD1, 6 bases. In germline, CDR1 is KGHSH, CDR2 LQKENI. The CDR3 runs to 14 residues. V lost 5 bases, J lost 5 bases, and 16 bases lay in between.

The chain employs TRBV5-1 and TRBJ1-6; 8 bases align to TRBD1. The CDR3 length is 14 residues. Losses at the gene ends were 7 bases for V and 7 bases for J; bases not matched to a gene: 7. Germline V gives CDR1 SGHRS, CDR2 YFSETQ. The CDR3 loop reads CASRPDRENSPLHF. Written as DNA, the CDR3 is TGCGCCAGCCGTCCGGACAGGGAGAATTCACCCCTCCACTTT.

This chain connects TRBV5-4 to TRBJ2-2, with D unresolved. The CDR3 consists of 12 residues. Trimming cost V 4 bases and J 1 base, with 2 bases left between them. The germline gives CDR1 SGHNT, CDR2 YYREEE (reference sequence). The CDR3 region is CASSLNTGELFF. The CDR3 DNA reads as TGTGCCAGCAGCCTGAACACCGGGGAGCTGTTTTTT.

The genes are TRBV11-3 and TRBJ1-1; the match to TRBD1 covers 7 bases. The length of the CDR3 is 14 residues. V lost 6 bases, J lost 5 bases, and 9 bases stayed unmatched. Germline values: CDR1 SGHNT, CDR2 YENEEA. The CDR3 DNA is TGTGCCAGCAGTTCCACAGGGGTGAGGACTGAAGCTTTCTTT. Translation: CASSSTGVRTEAFF.

This rearrangement joins TRBV6-5 to TRBJ1-2; 7 bases fit TRBD1. This CDR3 has 13 residues. V shed 8 bases, J shed 0 bases, and the junction held 3 bases outside the gene matches. Looked up from germline, CDR1 is MNHEY and CDR2 is SVGAGI. CDR3 residues: CASLGTANYGYTF. CDR3 DNA sequence: TGTGCCAGCCTTGGGACAGCTAACTATGGCTACACCTTC.

V and J are TRBV5-8 and TRBJ2-2; 14 bases fit TRBD2. CDR1 and CDR2 from the germline V gene are SGHTS and YDEGEE. The CDR3 loop spans 17 amino acids. V lost 3 bases to trimming and J lost 4 bases; unmatched junction nucleotides: 5. CDR3 sequence reads: CASSWAGTSGSTGELFF. The CDR3 nucleotides are TGTGCCAGCAGCTGGGCCGGGACTAGCGGGAGCACCGGGGAGCTGTTTTTT. The entire variable domain, with the rest obtained from reference TRBV5-8 and TRBJ2-2, is as follows: EAGVTQSPTHLIKTRGQQATLRCSPISGHTSVYWYQQALGLGLQFLLWYDEGEERNRGNFPPRFSGRQFPNYSSELNVNALELEDSALYLCASSWAGTSGSTGELFFGEGSRLTVL.

The chain recombines TRBV9 with TRBJ2-1, with 9 positions matching TRBD1. V shed 2 bases and J 2 bases; nucleotides not matched to a gene: 5. The CDR3 loop spans 16 amino acids. Germline V CDR1 and CDR2: SGDLS, YYNGEE. CDR3 sequence reads: CASSVGQGPPYNEQFF. For the CDR3, the DNA is TGTGCCAGCAGCGTCGGACAGGGGCCCCCCTACAATGAGCAGTTCTTC.

This clone was counted a few times. The genes are TRBV5-1 and TRBJ2-3; D might be TRBD2 (6 bases). The CDR3 extends over 15 amino acids. V was shortened by 0 bases and J by 2 bases, with 10 bases between the two germline ends. Germline CDR1 is SGHRS and CDR2 is YFSETQ. The CDR3 spells CASSLERGYTDTQYF. The DNA of the CDR3 is TGCGCCAGCAGCTTGGAACGGGGGTACACAGATACGCAGTATTTT.

This chain links TRBV6-1 with TRBJ2-1; D gene unclear. V was shortened by 3 bases and J by 4 bases, with 10 bases between the two germline ends. The CDR3 contains 14 residues. The V gene's germline CDR1 is MNHNS and CDR2 SASEGT. CDR3 nucleotide sequence: TGTGCCAGCAGTGAGGCTTGGCGGTACAATGAGCAGTTCTTC. Amino acids: CASSEAWRYNEQFF.

The chain combines TRBV9 with TRBJ2-7; possibly TRBD1 for D (5 bases). The CDR3 extends over 13 amino acids. V lost 0 bases and J 6 bases, leaving 10 bases between the germline ends. CDR1 SGDLS and CDR2 YYNGEE come from the germline V gene. The CDR3 DNA sequence: TGTGCCAGCAGCGTAGCAGGGTATGGCGAGCAGTACTTC. It is translated as CASSVAGYGEQYF.

The CDR3 DNA reads as TGTGCCAGCAATCCGGGGGGACACCCGAACACTGAAGCTTTCTTT. Protein sequence: CASNPGGHPNTEAFF. This chain links TRBV6-5 with TRBJ1-1; tentative D call: TRBD1 (6 bases). Per germline, CDR1 MNHEY and CDR2 SVGAGI. This CDR3 contains 15 residues. The V and J ends lost 7 bases and 1 base respectively, with 16 bases between them.

This clone has only a few counts. The chain joins TRBV30 to TRBJ2-7; perhaps TRBD2 as D (6 bases). There are 11 residues in the CDR3. Germline CDR1 reads GTSNPN; CDR2 reads SVGIG (reference sequence). V lost 5 bases and J 4 bases, leaving 9 bases between the germline ends. The CDR3 is CAWGRGYEQYF. The CDR3 region has the DNA TGTGCCTGGGGGCGGGGATACGAGCAGTACTTC.

This clone was found a few times. The chain links TRBV5-4 to TRBJ2-2; TRBD2 is a possible D gene (5 bases). Trimming left V 4 bases short and J 5 bases short, with 15 bases between. Germline V CDR1 and CDR2: SGHNT, YYREEE (reference sequence). The CDR3 runs 15 residues. Here the CDR3 DNA reads TGTGCCAGCAGCCCTGTGAGGGAACCGACCGGGGAGCTGTTTTTT. Encoded protein: CASSPVREPTGELFF.

A single count supports this clone. This chain joins TRBV5-1 and TRBJ2-7; 10 nucleotides line up with TRBD2. This CDR3 region has 16 residues. Germline V gives CDR1 SGHRS, CDR2 YFSETQ. V was clipped by 4 bases and J by 7 bases; unmatched bases: 14. The CDR3 loop is CASSPTGASGRREQYF. For the CDR3, the DNA is TGCGCCAGCAGCCCCACCGGGGCTAGCGGGAGAAGGGAGCAGTACTTC. Full variable domain (outside the CDR3, taken from reference TRBV5-1 and TRBJ2-7): KAGVTQTPRYLIKTRGQQVTLSCSPISGHRSVSWYQQTPGQGLQFLFEYFSETQRNKGNFPGRFSGRQFSNSRSEMNVSTLELGDSALYLCASSPTGASGRREQYFGPGTRLTVT.

The chain is built from TRBV6-1 and TRBJ1-6, with D unresolved. This CDR3 is built from 13 residues. Germline CDR1 MNHNS, CDR2 SASEGT. V lost 2 bases and J lost 7, with 6 bases in between. This CDR3 is CASSETENSPLHF. The CDR3 DNA follows: TGTGCCAGCAGTGAAACAGAGAATTCACCCCTCCACTTT.